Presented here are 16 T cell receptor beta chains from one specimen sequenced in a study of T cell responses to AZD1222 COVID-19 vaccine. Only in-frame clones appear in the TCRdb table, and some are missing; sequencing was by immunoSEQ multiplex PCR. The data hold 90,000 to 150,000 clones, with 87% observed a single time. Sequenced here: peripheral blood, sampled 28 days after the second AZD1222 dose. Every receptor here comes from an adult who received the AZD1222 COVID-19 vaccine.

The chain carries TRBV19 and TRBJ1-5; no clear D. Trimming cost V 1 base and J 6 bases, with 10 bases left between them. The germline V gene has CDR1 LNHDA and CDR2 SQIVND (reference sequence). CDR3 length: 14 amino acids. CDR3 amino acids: CASSIGWVGQPQHF. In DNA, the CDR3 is TGTGCCAGTAGTATAGGGTGGGTCGGTCAGCCCCAGCATTTT. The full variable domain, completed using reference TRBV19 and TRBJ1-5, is DGGITQSPKYLFRKEGQNVTLSCEQNLNHDAMYWYRQDPGQGLRLIYYSQIVNDFQKGDIAEGYSVSREKKESFPLTVTSAQKNPTAFYLCASSIGWVGQPQHFGDGTRLSIL.

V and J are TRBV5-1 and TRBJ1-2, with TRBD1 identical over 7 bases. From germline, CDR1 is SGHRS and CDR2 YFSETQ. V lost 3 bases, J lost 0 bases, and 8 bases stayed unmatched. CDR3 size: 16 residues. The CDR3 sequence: CASSSPYRGANYGYTF. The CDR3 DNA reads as TGCGCCAGCAGCTCACCTTACAGGGGCGCTAACTATGGCTACACCTTC.

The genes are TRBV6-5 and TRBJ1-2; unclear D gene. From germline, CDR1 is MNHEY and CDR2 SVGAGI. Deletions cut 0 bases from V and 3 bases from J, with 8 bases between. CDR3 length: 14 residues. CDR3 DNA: TGTGCCAGCAGTTACTCAGGGAATTACTATGGCTACACCTTC. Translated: CASSYSGNYYGYTF.

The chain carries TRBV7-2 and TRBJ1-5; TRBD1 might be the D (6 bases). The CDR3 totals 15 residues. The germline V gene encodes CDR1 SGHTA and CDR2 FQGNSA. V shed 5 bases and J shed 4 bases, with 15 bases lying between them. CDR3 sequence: CASSPGQSRNQPQHF. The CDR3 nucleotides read TGTGCCAGCAGCCCCGGACAGAGTCGGAATCAGCCCCAGCATTTT.

CDR3 sequence (DNA): TGCAGCGTTGTGTCAACAGATACGCAGTATTTT. It specifies CSVVSTDTQYF. This chain uses TRBV29-1 with TRBJ2-3; D is uncertain. This CDR3 comprises 11 residues. Trimming shortened V by 4 bases and J by 3 bases, and 5 bases separated the two germline ends. CDR1 and CDR2 (germline): SQVTM, ANQGSEA.

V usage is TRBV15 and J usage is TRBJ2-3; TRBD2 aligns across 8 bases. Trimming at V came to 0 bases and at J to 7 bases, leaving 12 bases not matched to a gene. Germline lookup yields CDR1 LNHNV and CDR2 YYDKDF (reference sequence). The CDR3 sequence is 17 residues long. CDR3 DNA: TGTGCCACCAGCAGAGATCAATTTAGCGGGGCGGGCAATACGCAGTATTTT. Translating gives CATSRDQFSGAGNTQYF. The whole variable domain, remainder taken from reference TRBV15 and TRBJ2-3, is DAMVIQNPRYQVTQFGKPVTLSCSQTLNHNVMYWYQQKSSQAPKLLFHYYDKDFNNEADTPDNFQSRRPNTSFCFLDIRSPGLGDTAMYLCATSRDQFSGAGNTQYFGPGTRLTVL.

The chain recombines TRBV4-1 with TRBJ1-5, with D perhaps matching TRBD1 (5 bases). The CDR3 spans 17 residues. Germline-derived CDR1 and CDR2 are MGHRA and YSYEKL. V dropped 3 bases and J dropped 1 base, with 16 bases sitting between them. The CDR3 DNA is TGCGCCAGCAGCCACTTTCCCCAGGGAGCGAGCAATCAGCCCCAGCATTTT. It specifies CASSHFPQGASNQPQHF.

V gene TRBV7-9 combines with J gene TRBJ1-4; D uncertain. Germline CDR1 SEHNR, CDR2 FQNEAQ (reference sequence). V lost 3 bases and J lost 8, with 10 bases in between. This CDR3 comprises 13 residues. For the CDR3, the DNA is TGTGCCAGCAGCTTTATGGGAGGGGAAAAACTGTTTTTT. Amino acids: CASSFMGGEKLFF.

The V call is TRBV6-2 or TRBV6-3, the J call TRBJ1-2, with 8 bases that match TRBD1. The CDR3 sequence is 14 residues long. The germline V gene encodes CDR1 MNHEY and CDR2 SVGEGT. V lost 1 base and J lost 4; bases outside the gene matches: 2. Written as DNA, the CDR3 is TGTGCCAGCAGTTACTATGGGACAGGCTATGGCTACACCTTC. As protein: CASSYYGTGYGYTF.

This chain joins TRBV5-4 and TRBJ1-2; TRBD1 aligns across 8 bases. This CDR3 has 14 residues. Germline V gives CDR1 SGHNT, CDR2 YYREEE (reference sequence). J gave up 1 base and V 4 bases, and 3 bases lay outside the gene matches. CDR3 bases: TGTGCCAGCAGCCCACAGGGGGATAACTATGGCTACACCTTC. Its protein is CASSPQGDNYGYTF.

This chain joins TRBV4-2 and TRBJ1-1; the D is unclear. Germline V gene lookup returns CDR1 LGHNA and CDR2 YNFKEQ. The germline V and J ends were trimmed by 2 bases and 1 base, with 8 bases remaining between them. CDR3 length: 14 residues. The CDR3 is CASSQQSGNTEAFF. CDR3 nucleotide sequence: TGTGCCAGCAGCCAACAGTCAGGGAACACTGAAGCTTTCTTT.

The CDR3 region is CASSPLRSGPEAFF. CDR3 in DNA: TGTGCCAGCAGCCCCCTTAGATCGGGCCCAGAAGCTTTCTTT. The gene calls are TRBV16 and TRBJ1-1; D remains ambiguous. Germline V CDR1 and CDR2: KGHSY, FQNENV. The germline V and J ends were trimmed by 4 bases and 8 bases, with 17 bases remaining between them. The CDR3 length is 14 residues.

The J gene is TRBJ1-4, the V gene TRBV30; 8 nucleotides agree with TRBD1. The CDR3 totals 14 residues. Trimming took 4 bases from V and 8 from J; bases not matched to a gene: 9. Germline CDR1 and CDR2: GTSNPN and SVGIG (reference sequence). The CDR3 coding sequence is TGTGCCTGGAACACACTCCCAGGGGGCGAAAAACTGTTTTTT. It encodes CAWNTLPGGEKLFF.

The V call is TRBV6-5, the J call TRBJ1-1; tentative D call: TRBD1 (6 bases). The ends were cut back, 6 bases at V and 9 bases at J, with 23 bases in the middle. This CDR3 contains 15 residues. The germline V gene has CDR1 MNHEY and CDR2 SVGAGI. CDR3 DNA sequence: TGTGCCAGCAGCCCAAATCTTCAGGGGCAGGATCAAGCTTTCTTT. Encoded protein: CASSPNLQGQDQAFF.

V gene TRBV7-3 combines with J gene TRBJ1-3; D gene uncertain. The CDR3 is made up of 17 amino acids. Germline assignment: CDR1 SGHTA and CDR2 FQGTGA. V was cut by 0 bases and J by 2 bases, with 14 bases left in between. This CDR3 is CASSLTPPGSTGNTIYF. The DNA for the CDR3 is TGTGCCAGCAGCTTAACGCCCCCTGGCAGCACTGGAAACACCATATATTTT.

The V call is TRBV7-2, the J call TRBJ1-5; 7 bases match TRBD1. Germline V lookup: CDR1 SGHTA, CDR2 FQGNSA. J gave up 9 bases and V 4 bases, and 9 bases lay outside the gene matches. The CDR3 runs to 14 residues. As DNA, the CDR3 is TGTGCCAGCAGCTCCCAGGGGGGAGGGTCGCCCCAGCATTTT. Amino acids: CASSSQGGGSPQHF.